This T cell receptor beta chain came from a study of T-cell memory formation after mild COVID-19. V was cut by 1 base and J by 9 bases, with 7 bases left in between. Germline assignment: CDR1 LGHNA and CDR2 YNFKEQ. The CDR3 sequence is 12 residues long. TCRdb fed the 5' RACE reads into MiXCR, producing one record per CDR3 protein. The table records more than 250,000 distinct CDR3 sequences, about 16% of them present only once. The chain links TRBV4-2 to TRBJ1-5; no clear D. Sequenced sample: PBMCs or a T cell subset sorted from them (not recorded which). The clonotype originates from a man between 18 and 35 years old who had mild COVID-19 (a few samples of this study predate the infection). Cell type and time point are not known. The CDR3 protein is CASSQVPGPQHF. DNA of the CDR3: TGTGCCAGCAGCCAAGTACCCGGGCCCCAGCATTTT.